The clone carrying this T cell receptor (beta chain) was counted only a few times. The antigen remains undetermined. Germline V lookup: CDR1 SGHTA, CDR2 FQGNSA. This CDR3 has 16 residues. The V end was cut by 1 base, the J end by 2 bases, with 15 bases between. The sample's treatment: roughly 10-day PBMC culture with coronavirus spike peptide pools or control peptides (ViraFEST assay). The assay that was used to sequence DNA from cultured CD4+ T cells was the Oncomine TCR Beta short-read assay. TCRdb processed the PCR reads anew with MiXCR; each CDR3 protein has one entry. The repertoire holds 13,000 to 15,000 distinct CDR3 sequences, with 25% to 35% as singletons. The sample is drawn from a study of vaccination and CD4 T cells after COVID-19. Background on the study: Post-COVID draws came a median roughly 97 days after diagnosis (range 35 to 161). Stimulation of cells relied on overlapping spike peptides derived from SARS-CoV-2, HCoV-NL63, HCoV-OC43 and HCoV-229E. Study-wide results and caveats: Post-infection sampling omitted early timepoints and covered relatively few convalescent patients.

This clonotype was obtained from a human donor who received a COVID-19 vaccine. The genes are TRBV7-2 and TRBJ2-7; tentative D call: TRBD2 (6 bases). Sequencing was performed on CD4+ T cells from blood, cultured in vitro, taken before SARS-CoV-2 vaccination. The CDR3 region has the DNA TGTGCCAGCAGCTTAGTCTCGGCGGGGCAACCCTACGAGCAGTACTTC. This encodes CASSLVSAGQPYEQYF.